This T cell receptor beta chain was found in a study of a mutant IDH1 vaccine in newly diagnosed glioma. At the level of the study: Therapy received beforehand was radiotherapy, temozolomide, or both, with most patients given both. Study-level points and caveats: Any relationship between pseudoprogression and changes in top peripheral T cell clonotypes seemed absent. Patients mounted vaccine-induced immune responses in approximately 93% of cases.

As to time point: week 11, during vaccination. All doses held 300 ug of mutant IDH1 20-mer peptide, with topical imiquimod. TCRdb's copy holds only in-frame clones and misses some; the assay was immunoSEQ multiplex PCR. The repertoire holds fewer than 35,000 clones, with roughly 90% as singletons. Points on this clone: No antigen is known for it.

The V end was cut by 5 bases, the J end by 3 bases, with 5 bases between. Germline V CDR1 and CDR2: SGHRS, YFSETQ. The CDR3 is made up of 12 amino acids. The gene calls are TRBV5-1 and TRBJ2-2; no clear D gene. Sample: PBMCs, taken from a glioma patient whose treatment included an IDH1 peptide vaccine. The sequence derives from a man between 18 and 29 years old with glioma. CDR3 bases: TGCGCCAGCAGATCATACACCGGGGAGCTGTTTTTT. This encodes CASRSYTGELFF. Drawing the rest from reference TRBV5-1 and TRBJ2-2, the complete variable domain is KAGVTQTPRYLIKTRGQQVTLSCSPISGHRSVSWYQQTPGQGLQFLFEYFSETQRNKGNFPGRFSGRQFSNSRSEMNVSTLELGDSALYLCASRSYTGELFFGEGSRLTVL.